This T cell receptor (beta chain) emerged from a study of blood T cell repertoires in COVID-19 (dated by TCRdb to 2018 to 2020). Describing the broader study: Samples covering the acute and convalescent phases of COVID-19 were provided by collaborators in the United States, Italy and Spain. The material from the prospective study consisted of cDNA or gDNA derived from T cells, B-cell-depleted T cells, or PBMCs. The dataset comprised deeply sampled blood TCRbeta repertoires from subjects exposed to, actively infected with, or recovered from COVID-19. A freely available public database, intended as a resource for researchers studying the immune response to SARS-CoV-2, is where the repertoires were released. Samples were obtained from the ongoing ImmuneRACE study (first 160 participants) and from about 1,300 subjects provided by 6 global collaborators. The sample metadata nearly always contained a de-identified subject ID, COVID-19 status, age in years and sex. Where available, HLA class I and class II types were taken from metadata supplied by the sample provider and were not determined by assay-based typing.

Participants in the prospective study were enrolled through a virtual design, were aged roughly 18 to 100 years, and lived in fewer than 30 United States geographic areas. Cohort assignment in the prospective study relied on participant-reported clinical history from a screening survey and a study questionnaire. In the prospective study, whole blood, serum and a nasopharyngeal or oropharyngeal swab were collected from each participant by mobile phlebotomists. Over a roughly 2-month period, participants in the prospective study had the option of providing additional blood draws and questionnaires. Before DNA extraction, blood samples from the prospective study were shipped at room temperature or frozen. Comment on this clone: It lacks a known antigen. Base quality data are lacking; no much larger clone is found one base away.

TCRbeta CDR3 regions were amplified from genomic DNA by means of the immunoSEQ Assay, a bias-controlled multiplex PCR. The source study handled its data this way. The number of nucleated cells in each sample was estimated from the amplification of reference gene primers within the assay. To quantify the absolute abundance of each unique TCRbeta CDR3 rearrangement, sequence reads were collapsed and filtered. Productive Simpson clonality was computed per sample as the square root of Simpson's diversity index over productive rearrangements. TCRdb took this table from immuneACCESS and kept in-frame rearrangements with V and J called. Such tables lack part of the clones; where checked against another copy, unresolved V genes explain under half of the gap, and the rest is unexplained. The V and J calls and clone size come from that table; D and trimming were worked out from the DNA. Counted in this sample were about 140,000 clones; approximately 81% of them appeared once. The ten largest clonotypes hold 4.5% to 6% of the sample.

Study-wide conclusions, independent of this receptor: How much clinical and demographic metadata was included differed by source and by participant, and the metadata was provided uncurated.

There are 12 amino acids in the CDR3, from cysteine to phenylalanine inclusive. Of the read, only the CDR3 DNA is kept; its 36 bases are in frame from base 1. Relative to germline, V is 1 base shorter and J is 7 bases shorter, with 5 bases between their ends. CDR1 and CDR2 are read off the germline V gene as SGHRS and YFSETQ. The V gene is TRBV5-1 and the J gene is TRBJ1-4, with no D gene named confidently. This TCR was recovered from a middle-aged man with acute COVID-19. Source material: PBMCs or T cells enriched from blood (not recorded which). The CDR3 region: CASSLSGEKLFF. The sequenced DNA is TGCGCCAGCAGCTTGTCCGGTGAAAAACTGTTTTTT.